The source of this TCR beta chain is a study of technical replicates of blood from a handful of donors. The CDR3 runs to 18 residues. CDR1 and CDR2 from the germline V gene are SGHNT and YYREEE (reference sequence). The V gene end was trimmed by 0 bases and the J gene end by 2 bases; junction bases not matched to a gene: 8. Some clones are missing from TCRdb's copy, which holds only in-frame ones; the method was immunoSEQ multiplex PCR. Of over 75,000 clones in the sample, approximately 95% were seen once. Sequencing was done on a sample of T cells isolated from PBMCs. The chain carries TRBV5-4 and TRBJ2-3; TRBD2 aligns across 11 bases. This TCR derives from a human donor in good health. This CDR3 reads CASSLGPLAGGFTDTQYF. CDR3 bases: TGTGCCAGCAGCTTGGGCCCCCTAGCGGGGGGCTTCACAGATACGCAGTATTTT.